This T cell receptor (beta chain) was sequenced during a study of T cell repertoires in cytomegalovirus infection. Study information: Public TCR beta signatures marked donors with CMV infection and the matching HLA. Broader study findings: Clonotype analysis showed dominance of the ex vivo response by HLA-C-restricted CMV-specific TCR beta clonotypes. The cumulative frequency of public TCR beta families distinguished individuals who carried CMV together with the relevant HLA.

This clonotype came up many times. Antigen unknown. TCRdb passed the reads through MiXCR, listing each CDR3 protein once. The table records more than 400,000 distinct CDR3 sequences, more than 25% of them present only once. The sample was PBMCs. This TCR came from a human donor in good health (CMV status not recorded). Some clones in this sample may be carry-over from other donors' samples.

This CDR3 is CASSSRQGATDTQYF. For the CDR3, the DNA is TGTGCCAGCAGCAGTCGACAGGGGGCCACAGATACGCAGTATTTT. The chain combines TRBV7-2 with TRBJ2-3; the match to TRBD1 covers 10 bases. The CDR3 length is 15 residues. The V gene end was trimmed by 5 bases and the J gene end by 2 bases; junction bases not matched to a gene: 4. The germline CDR1 and CDR2 sequences are SGHTA and FQGNSA.